This T cell receptor beta chain was obtained from a study of OX40 agonist ivuxolimab in advanced cancers. Study-wide findings and caveats: Antigens targeted by the expanded peripheral T cells were not determined. Both CD4+ and CD8+ T cell populations in blood had undergone clonal expansion by week 6 at 0.1 to 3.0 mg/kg.

With V trimmed by 0 bases and J by 2 bases, 4 bases remained unmatched. Germline CDR1 ENHRY, CDR2 SYGVKD. The CDR3 consists of 16 residues. About this clone itself: Its antigen is currently unknown.

Data came from immunoSEQ multiplex PCR; TCRdb stores just in-frame clones and leaves some out. The sample yields some 37,000 clones, 88% seen once. The sample in question was CD4+ or CD8+ T cells sorted from blood, obtained in a trial of the OX40 agonist ivuxolimab. The sequence came from an adult with an advanced solid tumor such as melanoma, head and neck, liver or kidney cancer. This chain uses TRBV10-3 with TRBJ2-7, with 10 bases identical to TRBD1. The CDR3 nucleotides read TGTGCCATCAGTGAGTCAGGACAGGGGGTCGCCTACGAGCAGTACTTC. It codes for CAISESGQGVAYEQYF.